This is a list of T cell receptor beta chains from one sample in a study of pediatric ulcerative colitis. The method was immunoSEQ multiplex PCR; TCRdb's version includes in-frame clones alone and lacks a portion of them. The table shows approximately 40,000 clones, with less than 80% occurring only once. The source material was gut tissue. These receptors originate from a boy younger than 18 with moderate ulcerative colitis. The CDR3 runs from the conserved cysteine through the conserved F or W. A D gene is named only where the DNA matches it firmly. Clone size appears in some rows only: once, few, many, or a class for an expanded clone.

CDR3 protein: CASPLAGAEQYF
CDR3 DNA: TGTGCCAGCCCACTAGCGGGAGCCGAGCAGTACTTC
D gene: TRBD2
V gene: TRBV6-1
clone size: -
J gene: TRBJ2-7

CDR3 protein: CASSLAGISTDTQYF
CDR3 DNA: TGTGCCAGCAGCTTGGCAGGGATCAGCACAGATACGCAGTATTTT
D gene: -
V gene: TRBV5-8
clone size: -
J gene: TRBJ2-3

CDR3 protein: CASSRQGRSGNEQFF
CDR3 DNA: TGTGCCAGCAGTCGACAGGGGCGATCGGGAAATGAGCAGTTCTTC
D gene: TRBD1
V gene: TRBV2
clone size: once
J gene: TRBJ2-1

CDR3 protein: CASRSGQQFYNEQFF
CDR3 DNA: TGTGCCAGCAGATCGGGACAGCAATTCTACAATGAGCAGTTCTTC
D gene: TRBD1
V gene: TRBV9
clone size: -
J gene: TRBJ2-1

CDR3 protein: CASSTRDSYEQYF
CDR3 DNA: TGTGCCAGCAGTACCCGGGACAGCTACGAGCAGTACTTC
D gene: TRBD1
V gene: TRBV6-5
clone size: -
J gene: TRBJ2-7

CDR3 protein: CASGIRGLAGTGELFF
CDR3 DNA: TGTGCCAGCGGAATCCGAGGACTAGCGGGGACCGGGGAGCTGTTTTTT
D gene: TRBD2
V gene: TRBV28
clone size: -
J gene: TRBJ2-2

CDR3 protein: CASKAGGQGVPGANVLTF
CDR3 DNA: TGTGCCAGTAAAGCGGGGGGACAGGGGGTCCCTGGGGCCAACGTCCTGACTTTC
D gene: TRBD1
V gene: TRBV19
clone size: -
J gene: TRBJ2-6

CDR3 protein: CASSQGTGTNSPLHF
CDR3 DNA: TGCGCCAGCAGCCAAGGGACAGGAACTAATTCACCCCTCCACTTT
D gene: TRBD1
V gene: TRBV4-3
clone size: few
J gene: TRBJ1-6

CDR3 protein: CASSLGGTSGIEQYF
CDR3 DNA: TGTGCCAGCAGCTTAGGTGGGACTAGCGGAATTGAGCAGTACTTC
D gene: TRBD2
V gene: TRBV11-2
clone size: -
J gene: TRBJ2-7

CDR3 protein: CASSQAGTGVGGYTF
CDR3 DNA: TGTGCCAGCAGCCAAGCCGGGACAGGGGTGGGTGGCTACACCTTC
D gene: TRBD1
V gene: TRBV4-2
clone size: few
J gene: TRBJ1-2

CDR3 protein: CATSRGTALNYGYTF
CDR3 DNA: TGTGCCACCAGCAGAGGCACGGCCCTAAACTATGGCTACACCTTC
D gene: -
V gene: TRBV15
clone size: -
J gene: TRBJ1-2

CDR3 protein: CASSFRRYTGELFF
CDR3 DNA: TGTGCCAGCAGCTTTCGCCGTTACACCGGGGAGCTGTTTTTT
D gene: -
V gene: TRBV7-3
clone size: -
J gene: TRBJ2-2

CDR3 protein: CASSEAVAEAFF
CDR3 DNA: TGTGCCAGCAGTGAAGCGGTGGCGGAAGCTTTCTTT
D gene: -
V gene: TRBV6-1
clone size: -
J gene: TRBJ1-1

CDR3 protein: CASTQERGELFF
CDR3 DNA: TGTGCCAGCACCCAAGAAAGGGGGGAGCTGTTTTTT
D gene: -
V gene: TRBV7-2
clone size: -
J gene: TRBJ2-2

CDR3 protein: CASRTGGRGYTF
CDR3 DNA: TGTGCCAGCAGGACAGGGGGAAGGGGCTACACCTTC
D gene: TRBD1
V gene: TRBV6-5
clone size: few
J gene: TRBJ1-2

CDR3 protein: CASRGANEKLFF
CDR3 DNA: TGCGCCAGCAGGGGGGCTAATGAAAAACTGTTTTTT
D gene: -
V gene: TRBV5-1
clone size: few
J gene: TRBJ1-4

CDR3 protein: CASSLGQGESGEQFF
CDR3 DNA: TGCGCCAGCAGCCTGGGACAGGGAGAGTCAGGTGAGCAGTTCTTC
D gene: TRBD1
V gene: TRBV4-1
clone size: once
J gene: TRBJ2-1

CDR3 protein: CASSETSGGAHTQYF
CDR3 DNA: TGTGCCAGCAGTGAAACCAGCGGGGGGGCGCATACGCAGTATTTT
D gene: TRBD2
V gene: TRBV6-4
clone size: -
J gene: TRBJ2-3

CDR3 protein: CASSLWRTPRLRDTQYF
CDR3 DNA: TGTGCCAGCAGCTTGTGGAGGACCCCTCGTTTGAGAGATACGCAGTATTTT
D gene: -
V gene: TRBV7-9
clone size: few
J gene: TRBJ2-3

CDR3 protein: CASRALGQLNTEAFF
CDR3 DNA: TGTGCCAGCAGAGCCCTCGGACAGCTGAACACTGAAGCTTTCTTT
D gene: -
V gene: TRBV27
clone size: -
J gene: TRBJ1-1

CDR3 protein: CASAGAGPNEQFF
CDR3 DNA: TGTGCCAGCGCCGGTGCAGGCCCCAATGAGCAGTTCTTC
D gene: -
V gene: TRBV6-6
clone size: -
J gene: TRBJ2-1

CDR3 protein: CASHYLGQPNTEAFF
CDR3 DNA: TGTGCCAGCCACTACTTGGGACAGCCGAACACTGAAGCTTTCTTT
D gene: TRBD1
V gene: TRBV7-6
clone size: -
J gene: TRBJ1-1

CDR3 protein: CASSPGLLRSEQYF
CDR3 DNA: TGTGCCAGCAGCCCGGGACTTCTGCGGAGCGAGCAGTACTTC
D gene: -
V gene: TRBV5-6
clone size: -
J gene: TRBJ2-7

CDR3 protein: CASSGLAGPDTQYF
CDR3 DNA: TGTGCCAGCAGTGGACTAGCGGGACCAGATACGCAGTATTTT
D gene: TRBD2
V gene: TRBV6-4
clone size: -
J gene: TRBJ2-3

CDR3 protein: CASKGGNQETQYF
CDR3 DNA: TGTGCCAGCAAGGGGGGGAACCAAGAGACCCAGTACTTC
D gene: -
V gene: TRBV9
clone size: -
J gene: TRBJ2-5

CDR3 protein: CASSYISGGNTGELFF
CDR3 DNA: TGTGCCAGCAGTTACATATCAGGAGGCAACACCGGGGAGCTGTTTTTT
D gene: -
V gene: TRBV6-6
clone size: -
J gene: TRBJ2-2

CDR3 protein: CASSRIADTQYF
CDR3 DNA: TGTGCCAGCAGCCGAATAGCAGATACGCAGTATTTT
D gene: -
V gene: TRBV2
clone size: -
J gene: TRBJ2-3

CDR3 protein: CASSIGTGTYTEAFF
CDR3 DNA: TGTGCCAGTAGTATTGGGACAGGGACGTACACTGAAGCTTTCTTT
D gene: TRBD1
V gene: TRBV19
clone size: -
J gene: TRBJ1-1

CDR3 protein: CASSSELGAGGYNEQFF
CDR3 DNA: TGTGCCAGCAGCAGCGAATTGGGAGCGGGAGGTTACAATGAGCAGTTCTTC
D gene: TRBD2
V gene: TRBV7-9
clone size: -
J gene: TRBJ2-1

CDR3 protein: CASSEQGQGYRQPQHF
CDR3 DNA: TGTGCCAGCAGTGAACAGGGGCAGGGGTATCGTCAGCCCCAGCATTTT
D gene: -
V gene: TRBV2
clone size: few
J gene: TRBJ1-5

CDR3 protein: CAKAFPPGRGDTGELFF
CDR3 DNA: TGTGCCAAAGCCTTCCCCCCCGGGAGAGGGGACACCGGGGAGCTGTTTTTT
D gene: -
V gene: TRBV7-9
clone size: -
J gene: TRBJ2-2

CDR3 protein: CASSAGTGGTEAFF
CDR3 DNA: TGTGCCAGCAGCGCGGGGACAGGGGGGACTGAAGCTTTCTTT
D gene: TRBD1
V gene: TRBV9
clone size: -
J gene: TRBJ1-1

CDR3 protein: CATSRRRGPRETQYF
CDR3 DNA: TGTGCCACCAGCAGACGGCGGGGGCCGCGAGAGACCCAGTACTTC
D gene: -
V gene: TRBV15
clone size: -
J gene: TRBJ2-5

CDR3 protein: CASSQDFVPDTQYF
CDR3 DNA: TGCGCCAGCAGCCAAGATTTCGTCCCAGATACGCAGTATTTT
D gene: -
V gene: TRBV4-1
clone size: -
J gene: TRBJ2-3

CDR3 protein: CASSVGQGAFGNTIYF
CDR3 DNA: TGTGCCAGCAGCGTAGGACAGGGGGCGTTTGGAAACACCATATATTTT
D gene: TRBD1
V gene: TRBV9
clone size: -
J gene: TRBJ1-3

CDR3 protein: CASSQDGAGDPPGELFF
CDR3 DNA: TGCGCCAGCAGCCAAGATGGGGCAGGGGATCCCCCCGGGGAGCTGTTTTTT
D gene: -
V gene: TRBV4-3
clone size: -
J gene: TRBJ2-2

CDR3 protein: CASSIKGLADSYNEQFF
CDR3 DNA: TGTGCCAGTAGTATAAAGGGACTAGCGGACTCCTACAATGAGCAGTTCTTC
D gene: TRBD2
V gene: TRBV19
clone size: -
J gene: TRBJ2-1

CDR3 protein: CASTLNSYEQYF
CDR3 DNA: TGTGCCAGCACCCTAAACTCCTACGAGCAGTACTTC
D gene: -
V gene: TRBV28
clone size: -
J gene: TRBJ2-7

CDR3 protein: CASSLFEGRGNEKLFF
CDR3 DNA: TGTGCCAGCAGTTTATTCGAGGGGCGCGGTAATGAAAAACTGTTTTTT
D gene: -
V gene: TRBV28
clone size: -
J gene: TRBJ1-4